The clone carrying this T cell receptor (beta chain) was recorded a few times. TCRdb independently ran MiXCR on the 5' RACE reads; one entry per CDR3 protein. Among hundreds of thousands of distinct CDR3 sequences listed, over 15% were seen once. The sample belongs to a study of T cells after yellow fever vaccination. This CDR3 has 11 amino acids. The ends were cut back, 6 bases at V and 7 bases at J, with 12 bases in the middle. Per germline, CDR1 DFQATT and CDR2 SNEGSKA (reference sequence). The source of this sequence is a man aged 18 to 29 who received the YFV17D yellow fever vaccine. Sequenced here: PBMCs, sampled before the yellow fever booster vaccination. V usage is TRBV20-1 and J usage is TRBJ1-2; D ambiguous. CDR3 DNA sequence: TGCAGTGCGAAAATGATGGGTGGCTACACCTTC. Encoded protein: CSAKMMGGYTF.